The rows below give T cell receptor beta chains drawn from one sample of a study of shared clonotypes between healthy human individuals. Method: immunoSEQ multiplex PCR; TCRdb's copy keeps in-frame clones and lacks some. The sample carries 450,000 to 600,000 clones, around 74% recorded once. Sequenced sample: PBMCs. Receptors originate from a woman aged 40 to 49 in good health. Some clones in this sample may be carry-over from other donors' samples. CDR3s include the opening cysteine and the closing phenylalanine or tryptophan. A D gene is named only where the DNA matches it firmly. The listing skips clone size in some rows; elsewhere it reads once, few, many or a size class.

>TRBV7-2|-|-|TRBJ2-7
TGTGCCAGCAGCTTATTACGGTCCTGGGGCGAGCAGTACTTC
CASSLLRSWGEQYF
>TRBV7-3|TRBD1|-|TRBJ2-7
TGTGCCAGCAGCCTCCTGAGGGGGCCCACCTACGAGCAGTACTTC
CASSLLRGPTYEQYF
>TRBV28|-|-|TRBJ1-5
TGTGCCAGCAGAACAGGGAGCAATCAGCCCCAGCATTTT
CASRTGSNQPQHF
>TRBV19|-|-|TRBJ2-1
TGTGCCAGTAGTATCCAGGGGCCCCTCAATGAGCAGTTCTTC
CASSIQGPLNEQFF
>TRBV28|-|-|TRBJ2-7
TGTGCCAGCAGGGGGGGCGTAGGGTTCTACGAGCAGTACTTC
CASRGGVGFYEQYF
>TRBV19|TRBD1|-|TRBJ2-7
TGTGCCAGTAGCCAATTTGACAGGGGGCGGCCCGAGCAGTACTTC
CASSQFDRGRPEQYF
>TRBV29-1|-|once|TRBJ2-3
TGCAGCGTTGGAGGCCATAGCACAGATACGCAGTATTTT
CSVGGHSTDTQYF
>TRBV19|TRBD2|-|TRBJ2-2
TGTGCCAGTAGTATTTCGGTCCTAGCGGGAGTAACCGGGGAGCTGTTTTTT
CASSISVLAGVTGELFF
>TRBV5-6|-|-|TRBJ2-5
TGTGCCAGCAGCTTGATCGGAGCAGCCCAAGAGACCCAGTACTTC
CASSLIGAAQETQYF
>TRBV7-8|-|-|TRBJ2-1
TGTGCCAGCAGCTTAGCCCTAGCACAGTCATACAATGAGCAGTTCTTC
CASSLALAQSYNEQFF
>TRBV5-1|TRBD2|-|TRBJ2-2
TGCGCCAGCAGCAGAGGACTAGCGGGCGGCACCGGGGAGCTGTTTTTT
CASSRGLAGGTGELFF
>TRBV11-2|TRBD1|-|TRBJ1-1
TGTGCCAGCAGCTTTGAAACAGGGGATGAAGCTTTCTTT
CASSFETGDEAFF
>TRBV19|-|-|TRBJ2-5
TGTGCCAGTAGGAAGCGGAGGGAAGAGACCCAGTACTTC
CASRKRREETQYF
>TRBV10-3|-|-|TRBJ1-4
TGTGCCATCAGTTGGGGGGATAATGAAAAACTGTTTTTT
CAISWGDNEKLFF
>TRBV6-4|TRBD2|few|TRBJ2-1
TGTGCCAGCAGTGAAATTAGCGGGAGTGTCAATGAGCAGTTCTTC
CASSEISGSVNEQFF
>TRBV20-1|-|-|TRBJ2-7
TGCAGTGCTAGAGAAGGATACGAGCAGTACTTC
CSAREGYEQYF
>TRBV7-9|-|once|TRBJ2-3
TGTGCCAGCAGCTTAGCTTTAGGGGCCGGAGGGGATACGCAGTATTTT
CASSLALGAGGDTQYF
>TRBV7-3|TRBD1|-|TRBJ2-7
TGTGCCAGCAGCCCCCCCCCGCAGGACAGGGGGTCCTACGAGCAGTACTTC
CASSPPPQDRGSYEQYF
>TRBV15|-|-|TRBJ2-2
TGTGCCACCAGCAGAGAGGCGGACACCGGGGAGCTGTTTTTT
CATSREADTGELFF
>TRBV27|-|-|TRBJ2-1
TGTGCCAGCAGACCCCCCTACTGGGGGTCCAGCTACAATGAGCAGTTCTTC
CASRPPYWGSSYNEQFF
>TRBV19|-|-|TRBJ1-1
TGTGCCAGTTTGAACAGGGCATTGAACACTGAAGCTTTCTTT
CASLNRALNTEAFF
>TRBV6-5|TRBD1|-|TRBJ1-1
TGTGCCAGCAGAGCGACAGGGGAGTACACTGAAGCTTTCTTT
CASRATGEYTEAFF
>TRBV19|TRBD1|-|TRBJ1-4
TGTGCCAGTACCACAGGGGGGAGTAATGAAAAACTGTTTTTT
CASTTGGSNEKLFF
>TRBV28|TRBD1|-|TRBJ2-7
TGTGCCAGCAGTTTACCCGACAGGGCGGATTACGAGCAGTACTTC
CASSLPDRADYEQYF
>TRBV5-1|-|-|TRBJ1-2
TGCGCCAGCAGCTTGGACAGGATGAGCTATGGCTACACCTTC
CASSLDRMSYGYTF
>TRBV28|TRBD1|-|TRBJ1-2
TGTGCCAGCAAGACAGGGGAAATCTATGGCTACACCTTC
CASKTGEIYGYTF
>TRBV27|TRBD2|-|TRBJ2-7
TGTGCCAGCAGTCTGACGGGACTAGCGAGACATTACGAGCAGTACTTC
CASSLTGLARHYEQYF
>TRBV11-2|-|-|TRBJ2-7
TGTGCCAGCAGCTCGAGCCCGAGCTCCTACGAGCAGTACTTC
CASSSSPSSYEQYF
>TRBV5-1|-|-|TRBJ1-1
TGCGCCAGCAGCTGGGGGGCAGGGTGGAGCACTGAAGCTTTCTTT
CASSWGAGWSTEAFF
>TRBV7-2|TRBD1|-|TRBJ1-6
TGTGCCAGCAGCTTAGCTGGGACAGGGGCGTCGAGTCGTAATTCACCCCTCCACTTT
CASSLAGTGASSRNSPLHF
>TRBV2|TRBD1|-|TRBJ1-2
TGTGCCAGCAGTGACAGGGGGAAATATGGCTACACCTTC
CASSDRGKYGYTF